One sample yielded the 6 T cell receptor beta chains listed below, sequenced in a study of blood T cell repertoires in COVID-19. This table comes from immunoSEQ multiplex PCR, and its TCRdb copy is limited to in-frame clones, with some not included. The profile covers around 300,000 clones, with roughly 88% appearing a single time and 3% taken by the ten largest. Sequencing was performed on peripheral blood. These TCRs come from a woman aged 25 to 39 with active or convalescent COVID-19.

This clone was detected once. V usage is TRBV6-2 or TRBV6-3 and J usage is TRBJ2-3, with 13 bases aligning to TRBD2. Germline V gene sequence: CDR1 MNHEY, CDR2 SVGEGT. CDR3 size: 16 residues. With V trimmed by 6 bases and J by 2 bases, 5 bases remained unmatched. The CDR3 nucleotides are TGTGCCAGCAGCTCGACTAGCGGGGGGCACACAGATACGCAGTATTTT. Amino acid sequence: CASSSTSGGHTDTQYF.

This chain joins TRBV19 and TRBJ1-2, with 9 bases matching TRBD1. The V gene's germline CDR1 is LNHDA and CDR2 SQIVND (reference sequence). The ends lost 9 bases at V and 4 bases at J; junction bases unmatched: 6. The CDR3 is 13 amino acids. CDR3 region: CASQQGAGYGYTF. DNA of the CDR3: TGTGCCAGCCAACAGGGGGCAGGCTATGGCTACACCTTC.

The V and J genes are TRBV7-2 and TRBJ2-6; 7 bases match TRBD2. This CDR3 is built from 15 residues. After removal of 4 bases from V and 2 bases from J, the junction contained 2 bases not matched to a gene. CDR1 SGHTA and CDR2 FQGNSA come from the germline V gene. CDR3 DNA sequence: TGTGCCAGCAGCTGGGGGGGTCCTGGGGCCAACGTCCTGACTTTC. It translates to CASSWGGPGANVLTF.

The J gene is TRBJ1-6, the V gene TRBV9; D is possibly TRBD1 (6 bases). Trimming removed 4 bases from V and 4 bases from J, with 12 bases in between. Germline assignment: CDR1 SGDLS and CDR2 YYNGEE. The CDR3 has 15 amino acids. CDR3 sequence: CASSPGQTYNSPLHF. CDR3 DNA: TGTGCCAGCAGCCCTGGACAGACGTATAATTCACCCCTCCACTTT.

The chain is built from TRBV28 and TRBJ1-5, with 10 bases matching TRBD1. After removal of 3 bases from V and 3 bases from J, the junction contained 5 bases not matched to a gene. CDR1 is MDHEN, CDR2 SYDVKM, per germline. This CDR3 has 16 residues. Here the CDR3 reads CASSFPTGGNNQPQHF. CDR3 DNA: TGTGCCAGCAGTTTCCCGACAGGGGGCAACAATCAGCCCCAGCATTTT.

This clone has a single count. This sequence joins TRBV10-2 and TRBJ2-1; D is undetermined. Germline loops: CDR1 WSHSY, CDR2 SAAADI. This CDR3 has 11 amino acids. V was cut by 6 bases and J by 8 bases, with 8 bases left in between. The CDR3 spells CASRRTDEQFF. CDR3 nucleotides: TGCGCCAGCAGGCGCACCGATGAGCAGTTCTTC.